The 8 T cell receptor beta chains below all came from one sample that was sequenced in a study of regulatory dendritic cells for organ transplantation. The method was immunoSEQ multiplex PCR; TCRdb's version includes in-frame clones alone and lacks a portion of them. The sample includes 29,000 or so clones, roughly 85% of them seen just once. The sequencing sample was made of memory CD4+ T cells from blood. The subset denotes: CD45RO+ memory T cells. These TCRs come from a human donor in good health.

DNA for the CDR3: TGTGCCAGCAATGGACAGGGTTTTCAAAAACTGTTTTTT. Amino acid sequence: CASNGQGFQKLFF. The V gene is TRBV6-6, the J gene TRBJ1-4; TRBD1 aligns across 8 bases. This CDR3 has 13 residues. Germline loops: CDR1 MNHNY, CDR2 SVGAGI (reference sequence). With 7 bases clipped from V and 9 bases from J, the junction kept 7 bases outside the gene matches.

The CDR3, as DNA: TGTGCCAGCAGTTACTCAGCTGTTAATCAGCCCCAGCATTTT. This encodes CASSYSAVNQPQHF. This chain joins TRBV6-5 and TRBJ1-5, with D unclear. Germline lookup yields CDR1 MNHEY and CDR2 SVGAGI. The CDR3 totals 14 residues. V was trimmed by 0 bases and J by 4 bases, leaving 7 bases between them.

V is TRBV7-2 and J is TRBJ2-7; D unclear. This CDR3 has 14 amino acids. V dropped 5 bases and J dropped 0 bases, with 11 bases sitting between them. Per germline, CDR1 SGHTA and CDR2 FQGNSA. The CDR3: CASSPTRISYEQYF. CDR3 in DNA: TGTGCCAGCAGCCCCACCCGCATCTCCTACGAGCAGTACTTC.

The genes are TRBV5-1 and TRBJ2-5; 7 bases are a match to TRBD2. The assigned J gene may be wrong: the sequence end matches TRBJ2-7 better. CDR1 is SGHRS and CDR2 is YFSETQ in the germline V gene. The CDR3 length is 15 residues. The CDR3 bases are TGCGCCAGCAGGCGGACCCGGGAGGCTGCCTACGAGCAGTACTTC. Translation: CASRRTREAAYEQYF.

V gene TRBV14 combines with J gene TRBJ2-2; D unclear. The CDR3 length is 13 residues. V was trimmed by 2 bases and J by 4 bases, leaving 5 bases between them. Germline CDR1 SGHDN, CDR2 FVKESK. The CDR3 DNA sequence: TGTGCCAGCAGCCAAATCATCACCGGGGAGCTGTTTTTT. Translation: CASSQIITGELFF.

The chain combines TRBV4-2 with TRBJ1-1, with 8 bases that match TRBD1. From germline, CDR1 is LGHNA and CDR2 YNFKEQ. Trimming cost V 0 bases and J 10 bases; bases outside gene matches: 4. CDR3 length equals 13 residues. The CDR3 reads CASSQDQDRAAFF. For the CDR3, the DNA is TGTGCCAGCAGCCAAGATCAGGACAGGGCAGCTTTCTTT.

V usage is TRBV7-9 and J usage is TRBJ2-2, with D perhaps TRBD1 (5 bases). The germline V gene has CDR1 SEHNR and CDR2 FQNEAQ (reference sequence). The CDR3 is made up of 15 amino acids. The ends were cut back, 7 bases at V and 1 base at J, with 13 bases in the middle. The CDR3 here is CASNQNTGNTGELFF. CDR3 coding DNA: TGTGCCAGCAACCAAAACACAGGGAACACCGGGGAGCTGTTTTTT.

V and J are TRBV2 and TRBJ2-7; D ambiguous. Trimming removed 4 bases at V and 2 bases at J, with 9 bases between. The CDR3 extends over 13 amino acids. The germline CDR1 and CDR2 sequences are SNHLY and FYNNEI. CDR3 sequence reads: CASSAEKTYEQYF. CDR3 nucleotides: TGTGCCAGCAGTGCCGAGAAGACCTACGAGCAGTACTTC.